This TCR beta chain was identified during a study of spatial heterogeneity in lung cancer (dated by TCRdb to the late 2010s). In the study overall: Beta-chain transcripts were consistently detected in greater numbers than alpha-chain transcripts, which likely reflected higher beta-chain transcript abundance. In non-small cell lung cancer, the study quantitatively compared TCR alpha and beta repertoires across several tumor regions, matched nontumor lung, and blood. In the raw uncorrected reads, each unique combination of TCR and UMI appeared more than ten times on average. TCR repertoire features were related to nonsynonymous mutation counts determined by whole-exome sequencing of tumor tissue. At surgery, hundreds of tumor regions, around 68 matched nontumor lung samples and 56 PBMC samples were TCR-sequenced for both alpha and beta chains.

Findings and caveats that apply to the study as a whole: Ubiquitous expanded tumor TCRs were detected in blood more often at tumor resection than at routine follow-up. Confirming at a functional level the hypothesis that regional TCRs recognize regional mutations was considered to require additional single-cell paired TCR alpha and beta sequencing.

This clonotype was observed many times. The clone's antigen remains unknown. No quality values exist for individual bases; no much larger clone is one base distant. Sample time point, as interpreted from the label and publication: sample taken at primary tumor resection. Samples were obtained from 72 patients with early-stage, untreated non-small cell lung cancer from the lung TRACERx cohort. Without any cell sorting, TCR sequencing was performed on whole RNA extracted either from tumor and nontumor lung tissue or from cryopreserved PBMC samples. Patients were selected for TCR sequencing only if sufficient RNA was available from at least two tumor regions. Its CDR3 holds 13 amino acids, cysteine through phenylalanine. Only the CDR3 DNA is retained, 39 bases long and in frame from the first base. V and J lose 10 bases and 0 bases, and a span of 8 bases separates them. CDR1 and CDR2 were assigned from the germline V gene as KGHDR and SFDVKD.

Library prep was done by 5' RACE. The sequencer was a NextSeq 500. The TCR library protocol attached a unique molecular identifier to each TCR cDNA molecule to allow correction of PCR and sequencing errors. Per the authors' processing: TCR identification, UMI-based error correction and CDR3 extraction were all carried out with Decombinator tools. Expanded TCRs were defined as those above a frequency of 2 per 1,000, corresponding to the top 1% of the tumor frequency distribution. Renyi diversity was computed with the R vegan package after each repertoire had been subsampled 100 times to 5,000 TCRs. CDR3 similarity networks were constructed using string-kernel similarity of amino acid triplets, with links drawn between CDR3s whose pairwise similarity was above 0.82. The public reads were reprocessed in TCRdb via fastp at Q25 and MiXCR, keeping in-frame beta chains. Here each entry gathers all rows of one CDR3 protein and keeps the most common genes and DNA. What appears here as the V and J calls and clone size reflects TCRdb's work, not the paper's. Counted in this sample were 20,000 to 25,000 distinct CDR3 sequences; 4.5% to 7% of them appeared once. The top ten constitute over 30% of the sample.

The material sequenced was PBMCs, taken at surgery. This TCR was recovered from a male donor with early-stage non-small cell lung cancer. Recombination linked TRBV24-1 to TRBJ2-2, with the D gene call left open. The CDR3 amino acid sequence is: CATGTSNTGELFF. DNA sequence: TGTGCCACGGGCACATCGAACACCGGGGAGCTGTTTTTT.